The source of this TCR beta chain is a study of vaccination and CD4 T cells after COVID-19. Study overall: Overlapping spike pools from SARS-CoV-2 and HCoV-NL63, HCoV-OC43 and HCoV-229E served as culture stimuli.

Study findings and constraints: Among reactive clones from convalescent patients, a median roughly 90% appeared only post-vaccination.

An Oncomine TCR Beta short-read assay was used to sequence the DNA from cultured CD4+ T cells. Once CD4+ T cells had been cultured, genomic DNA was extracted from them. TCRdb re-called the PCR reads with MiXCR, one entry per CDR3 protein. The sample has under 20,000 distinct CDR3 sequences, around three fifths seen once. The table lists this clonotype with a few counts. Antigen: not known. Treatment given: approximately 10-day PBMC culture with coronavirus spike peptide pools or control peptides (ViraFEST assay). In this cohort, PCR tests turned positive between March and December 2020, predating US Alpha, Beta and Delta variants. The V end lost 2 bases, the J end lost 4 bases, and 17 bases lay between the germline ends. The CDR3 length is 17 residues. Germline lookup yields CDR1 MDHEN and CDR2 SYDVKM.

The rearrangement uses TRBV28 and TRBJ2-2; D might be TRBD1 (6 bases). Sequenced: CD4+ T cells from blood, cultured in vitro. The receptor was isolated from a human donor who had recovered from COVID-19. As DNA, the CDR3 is TGTGCCAGCAGTTTAGCACAGGGAGTTGGGGGCACCGGGGAGCTGTTTTTT. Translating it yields CASSLAQGVGGTGELFF.